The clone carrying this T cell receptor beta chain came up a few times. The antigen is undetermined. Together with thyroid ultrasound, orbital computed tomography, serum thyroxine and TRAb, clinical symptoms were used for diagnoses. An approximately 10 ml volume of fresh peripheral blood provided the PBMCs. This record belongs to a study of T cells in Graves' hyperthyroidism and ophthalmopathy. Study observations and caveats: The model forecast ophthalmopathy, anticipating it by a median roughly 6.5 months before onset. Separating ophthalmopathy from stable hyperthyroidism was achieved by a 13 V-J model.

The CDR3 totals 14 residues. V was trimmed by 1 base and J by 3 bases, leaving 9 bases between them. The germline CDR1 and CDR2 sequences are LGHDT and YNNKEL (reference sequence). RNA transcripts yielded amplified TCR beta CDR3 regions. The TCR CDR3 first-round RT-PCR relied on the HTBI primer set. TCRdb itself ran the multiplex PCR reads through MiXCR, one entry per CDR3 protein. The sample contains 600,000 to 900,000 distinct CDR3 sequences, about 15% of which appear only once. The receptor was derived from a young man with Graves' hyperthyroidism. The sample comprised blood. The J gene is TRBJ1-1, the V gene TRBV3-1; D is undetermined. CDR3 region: CASSQVLGYTEAFF. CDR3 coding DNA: TGTGCCAGCAGCCAAGTATTAGGGTACACTGAAGCTTTCTTT. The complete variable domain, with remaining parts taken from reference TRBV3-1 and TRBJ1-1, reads DTAVSQTPKYLVTQMGNDKSIKCEQNLGHDTMYWYKQDSKKFLKIMFSYNNKELIINETVPNRFSPKSPDKAHLNLHINSLELGDSAVYFCASSQVLGYTEAFFGQGTRLTVV.